The 29 T cell receptor beta chains below were found in one sample sequenced in a study of blood T cell repertoires in COVID-19. The assay was immunoSEQ multiplex PCR, and TCRdb's table has in-frame clones only and misses some. The data contain a few hundred thousand clones, less than 90% of them seen just once; the ten biggest clones take up roughly a tenth. The source material was peripheral blood. These receptors were taken from a woman of 80 years or more with COVID-19, enrolled during active disease.

CDR3 nucleotide sequence: TGTGCCTGGAGTGAACCGGGGAATTCACCCCTCCACTTT. Its protein is CAWSEPGNSPLHF. This rearrangement joins TRBV30 to TRBJ1-6; D is unclear. Trimming pared 1 base from V and 7 bases from J, leaving 8 bases between. This CDR3 has 13 amino acids. In germline, CDR1 is GTSNPN, CDR2 SVGIG (reference sequence).

This clone has just one count. The genes are TRBV29-1 and TRBJ1-2, with D unclear. Germline V gene lookup returns CDR1 SQVTM and CDR2 ANQGSEA. The CDR3 sequence is 13 residues long. V lost 3 bases, J lost 2 bases, and 10 bases lay in between. CDR3 coding DNA: TGCAGCGTTGATTCTACTGTGAACTATGGCTACACCTTC. Translation gives CSVDSTVNYGYTF.

This chain connects TRBV2 to TRBJ1-2; D might be TRBD1 (5 bases). V was cut by 6 bases and J by 0 bases, with 14 bases left in between. Germline lookup yields CDR1 SNHLY and CDR2 FYNNEI. This CDR3 spans 15 amino acids. The CDR3 here is CASRAGLSANYGYTF. CDR3 in DNA: TGTGCCAGCAGAGCAGGGCTTTCAGCTAACTATGGCTACACCTTC.

The chain joins TRBV28 to TRBJ1-5; D is uncertain. The CDR3 totals 12 residues. The V gene's germline CDR1 is MDHEN and CDR2 SYDVKM. Trimming took off 6 bases at V and 10 bases at J, with 13 bases between the two ends. The CDR3 loop is CASSSNPGPQHF. The CDR3, as DNA: TGTGCCAGCAGCTCAAACCCCGGTCCCCAGCATTTT.

The V call is TRBV10-3, the J call TRBJ2-5; D is possibly TRBD1 (6 bases). Germline V gene data show CDR1 as ENHRY and CDR2 as SYGVKD. Trimming took off 3 bases at V and 4 bases at J, with 9 bases between the two ends. The CDR3 extends over 13 amino acids. CDR3 DNA sequence: TGTGCCATCAGTGAAGGGGGTGGAGAGACCCAGTACTTC. Translated, it gives CAISEGGGETQYF.

The chain links TRBV4-1 to TRBJ1-4; possible D gene TRBD1, 6 bases. Germline V lookup: CDR1 MGHRA, CDR2 YSYEKL. This CDR3 spans 15 amino acids. Trimming took off 5 bases at V and 6 bases at J, with 16 bases between the two ends. The CDR3 here is CASSSLGGPDEKLFF. The CDR3 DNA is TGCGCCAGCAGCTCCTTAGGGGGACCCGATGAAAAACTGTTTTTT.

The V call is TRBV3-1 (or the pseudogene TRBV3-2), the J call TRBJ1-1, with D uncertain. This CDR3 has 15 amino acids. V gave up 4 bases and J gave up 1 base, with 13 bases separating them. The germline CDR1 and CDR2 sequences are LGHDT and YNNKEL (reference sequence). The CDR3 nucleotides read TGTGCCAGCAGCCCCCGTGACACGCCGAACACTGAAGCTTTCTTT. It codes for CASSPRDTPNTEAFF.

The chain joins TRBV30 to TRBJ2-3; D unclear. V lost 2 bases to trimming and J lost 5 bases, with 2 bases between them. Per germline, CDR1 GTSNPN and CDR2 SVGIG (reference sequence). There are 10 residues in the CDR3. CDR3 residues: CAWSLDTQYF. CDR3 sequence (DNA): TGTGCCTGGAGTCTAGATACGCAGTATTTT. The full variable domain, completed using reference TRBV30 and TRBJ2-3, is SQTIHQWPATLVQPVGSPLSLECTVEGTSNPNLYWYRQAAGRGLQLLFYSVGIGQISSEVPQNLSASRPQDRQFILSSKKLLLSDSGFYLCAWSLDTQYFGPGTRLTVL.

The chain couples TRBV27 to TRBJ1-6; TRBD1 might be the D (6 bases). Trimming cost V 5 bases and J 6 bases, with 11 bases left between them. The CDR3 sequence is 14 residues long. In germline, CDR1 is MNHEY, CDR2 SMNVEV (reference sequence). The CDR3 region has the DNA TGTGCCAGCAGTCGGGAACAGGGTAATTCACCCCTCCACTTT. It encodes CASSREQGNSPLHF.

The chain links TRBV19 to TRBJ1-5; no firm D call. The V end was cut by 5 bases, the J end by 3 bases, with 11 bases between. Germline-derived CDR1 and CDR2 are LNHDA and SQIVND (reference sequence). The CDR3 length is 14 residues. CDR3 DNA: TGTGCCAGTAGTTCGGAGGGTCTCAATCAGCCCCAGCATTTT. Its translation is CASSSEGLNQPQHF.

The rearrangement joins TRBV6-5 to TRBJ1-5, with TRBD1 matching over 12 bases. The CDR3 is 15 amino acids. J lost 6 bases, V lost 6 bases, and 6 bases had no gene match. Per germline, CDR1 MNHEY and CDR2 SVGAGI. CDR3 bases: TGTGCCAGCAGCCCGGGGGACAGGGGGCTTCAGCCCCAGCATTTT. Its protein product is CASSPGDRGLQPQHF.

This clone was recorded many times. This chain joins TRBV19 and TRBJ1-3; unclear D gene. CDR1 and CDR2 (germline): LNHDA, SQIVND (reference sequence). V was cut by 10 bases and J by 4 bases, with 8 bases left in between. This CDR3 comprises 11 residues. The CDR3 DNA reads TGTGCCATAGCGGACGGAAACACCATATATTTT. Residues: CAIADGNTIYF.

The rearrangement links TRBV5-5 to TRBJ1-2, with 7 bases that match TRBD1. The CDR3 totals 15 residues. Germline values: CDR1 SGHKS, CDR2 YYEKEE (reference sequence). V was clipped by 7 bases and J by 5 bases; unmatched bases: 14. The DNA of the CDR3 is TGTGCCAGCGCCCCCGGCTTAGGGACAGCTTATGGCTACACCTTC. This codes for CASAPGLGTAYGYTF.

This rearrangement joins TRBV7-6 to TRBJ1-1; 8 bases are shared with TRBD1. The V gene's germline CDR1 is SGHVS and CDR2 FNYEAQ. This CDR3 contains 16 residues. With V trimmed by 3 bases and J by 1 base, 7 bases remained unmatched. CDR3: CASSFRTGNSNTEAFF. DNA of the CDR3: TGTGCCAGCAGCTTTAGGACAGGGAACTCGAACACTGAAGCTTTCTTT. Complete variable domain (other parts from reference TRBV7-6 and TRBJ1-1): GAGVSQSPRYKVTKRGQDVALRCDPISGHVSLYWYRQALGQGPEFLTYFNYEAQQDKSGLPNDRFSAERPEGSISTLTIQRTEQRDSAMYRCASSFRTGNSNTEAFFGQGTRLTVV.

The genes are TRBV7-9 and TRBJ1-1; D gene ambiguous. Looked up from germline, CDR1 is SEHNR and CDR2 is FQNEAQ (reference sequence). Trimming left V 4 bases short and J 4 bases short, with 13 bases between. This CDR3 contains 14 residues. CDR3 in DNA: TGTGCCAGCAGCTCGTACGGGGTTTTCACTGAAGCTTTCTTT. It codes for CASSSYGVFTEAFF.

The J gene is TRBJ2-1, the V gene TRBV11-3; 7 bases align to TRBD2. The germline V gene encodes CDR1 SGHNT and CDR2 YENEEA. This CDR3 has 16 amino acids. Trimming cost V 4 bases and J 7 bases; bases outside gene matches: 13. The DNA of the CDR3 is TGTGCCAGCAGCTCCCCCCTCTCGACTAGCCGGAATGAGCAGTTCTTC. Protein sequence: CASSSPLSTSRNEQFF.

The genes are TRBV7-9 and TRBJ1-2, with 10 bases fitting TRBD1. The V segment lost 6 bases and the J segment 3 bases; nucleotides outside the gene matches: 4. The CDR3 is 14 amino acids. The germline gives CDR1 SEHNR, CDR2 FQNEAQ (reference sequence). This CDR3 is CASRGQGNYYGYTF. The DNA of the CDR3 is TGTGCCAGCAGGGGACAGGGGAATTACTATGGCTACACCTTC.

V gene TRBV30 combines with J gene TRBJ2-5; 7 bases are a match to TRBD2. The V and J ends lost 4 bases and 4 bases, in that order; junction bases with no gene match: 3. Germline assignment: CDR1 GTSNPN and CDR2 SVGIG (reference sequence). CDR3 length: 12 amino acids. DNA of the CDR3: TGTGCCTGGATAGGGAGGGGAGAGACCCAGTACTTC. This translates into CAWIGRGETQYF.

This clone came up once. The gene calls are TRBV9 and TRBJ2-6, with 7 bases that match TRBD1. Germline V gives CDR1 SGDLS, CDR2 YYNGEE. The CDR3 runs 17 residues. Losses at the gene ends were 4 bases for V and 2 bases for J; bases not matched to a gene: 9. The CDR3 DNA reads as TGTGCCAGCAGCCCTACTGTCCAGGGGGCTGGGGCCAACGTCCTGACTTTC. It specifies CASSPTVQGAGANVLTF.

This clone was observed once. This sequence joins TRBV10-3 and TRBJ1-5; D possibly corresponds to TRBD1 (6 bases). The CDR3 covers 15 residues. Trimming removed 6 bases at V and 3 bases at J, with 15 bases between. In germline, CDR1 is ENHRY, CDR2 SYGVKD. CDR3 DNA: TGTGCCATCAGCGGGGACAACGGTAACAATCAGCCCCAGCATTTT. Translation: CAISGDNGNNQPQHF.

The chain uses TRBV30 and TRBJ1-6; no firm D call. This CDR3 is 13 amino acids long. The V end lost 4 bases, the J end lost 5 bases, and 9 bases lay between the germline ends. In germline, CDR1 is GTSNPN, CDR2 SVGIG (reference sequence). The CDR3 DNA is TGTGCCTGGAAGGCCGACAATAATTCACCCCTCCACTTT. Translation gives CAWKADNNSPLHF.

The genes are TRBV3-1 (or the pseudogene TRBV3-2) and TRBJ1-1, with D possibly TRBD1 on 5 matching bases. V lost 4 bases and J lost 0, with 12 bases in between. The CDR3 has 15 amino acids. Germline CDR1 and CDR2: LGHDT and YNNKEL (reference sequence). CDR3 sequence reads: CASSPSGLMNTEAFF. In nucleotides, the CDR3 is TGTGCCAGCAGCCCCTCAGGGTTGATGAACACTGAAGCTTTCTTT.

The CDR3: CASSESQLAPGTDTQYF. CDR3 coding DNA: TGCGCCAGCAGTGAGTCCCAACTAGCGCCGGGCACAGATACGCAGTATTTT. The chain recombines TRBV10-1 with TRBJ2-3, with 7 bases identical to TRBD2. The V segment lost 0 bases and the J segment 1 base; nucleotides outside the gene matches: 7. The CDR3 contains 17 residues. CDR1 and CDR2 (germline): WNHNN, SYGVQD (reference sequence).

The chain is built from TRBV20-1 and TRBJ1-2; D unresolved. V was cut by 3 bases and J by 4 bases, with 6 bases left in between. This CDR3 is 11 amino acids long. Germline CDR1 is DFQATT and CDR2 is SNEGSKA (reference sequence). The CDR3 sequence is CSASLLYGYTF. In DNA, the CDR3 is TGCAGTGCTAGCTTACTCTATGGCTACACCTTC.

The gene calls are TRBV19 and TRBJ1-1, with 8 bases matching TRBD1. The CDR3 spans 14 residues. V dropped 5 bases and J dropped 4; count of bases not matched to a gene: 6. Germline CDR1 and CDR2: LNHDA and SQIVND (reference sequence). The CDR3 DNA is TGTGCCAGTAGTGGCTTACAGGGGGGCACTGAAGCTTTCTTT. The encoded protein is CASSGLQGGTEAFF.

This chain uses TRBV6-5 with TRBJ1-1, with D perhaps TRBD1 (6 bases). Trimming took off 9 bases at V and 5 bases at J, with 19 bases between the two ends. The CDR3 runs to 14 residues. Germline V gene sequence: CDR1 MNHEY, CDR2 SVGAGI. CDR3 sequence: CASSRGGLFTEAFF. In DNA form, the CDR3 reads TGTGCCAGTTCTCGGGGGGGGCTTTTTACTGAAGCTTTCTTT.

The chain is built from TRBV28 and TRBJ1-5; perhaps TRBD1 as D (5 bases). The V gene lost 1 base and the J gene lost 2 bases, with 9 bases spanning the gap. CDR1 is MDHEN and CDR2 is SYDVKM in the germline V gene. The CDR3 length is 15 residues. The CDR3 here is CASSLSGMGNQPQHF. The CDR3 coding sequence is TGTGCCAGCAGTTTATCAGGGATGGGCAATCAGCCCCAGCATTTT. Looking up the rest from reference TRBV28 and TRBJ1-5 gives the full variable domain: DVKVTQSSRYLVKRTGEKVFLECVQDMDHENMFWYRQDPGLGLRLIYFSYDVKMKEKGDIPEGYSVSREKKERFSLILESASTNQTSMYLCASSLSGMGNQPQHFGDGTRLSIL.

The table lists this clone with a count of one. The rearrangement joins TRBV10-3 to TRBJ1-1; 7 bases fit TRBD1. CDR1 is ENHRY and CDR2 is SYGVKD in the germline V gene. Losses at the gene ends were 6 bases for V and 1 base for J; bases not matched to a gene: 8. The CDR3 is 15 amino acids. CDR3 coding DNA: TGTGCCATCAGACCGACCGGGACAGCGAACACTGAAGCTTTCTTT. The encoded protein is CAIRPTGTANTEAFF.

This chain joins TRBV5-1 and TRBJ1-5; the D gene is possibly TRBD1 (5 bases). V lost 4 bases to trimming and J lost 0 bases, with 11 bases between them. The CDR3 length is 15 residues. Germline V gene lookup returns CDR1 SGHRS and CDR2 YFSETQ. CDR3 DNA: TGCGCCAGCAGCGGGACTAGGAATAGCAATCAGCCCCAGCATTTT. Translating gives CASSGTRNSNQPQHF. Filled out from reference TRBV5-1 and TRBJ1-5, the complete variable domain reads KAGVTQTPRYLIKTRGQQVTLSCSPISGHRSVSWYQQTPGQGLQFLFEYFSETQRNKGNFPGRFSGRQFSNSRSEMNVSTLELGDSALYLCASSGTRNSNQPQHFGDGTRLSIL.